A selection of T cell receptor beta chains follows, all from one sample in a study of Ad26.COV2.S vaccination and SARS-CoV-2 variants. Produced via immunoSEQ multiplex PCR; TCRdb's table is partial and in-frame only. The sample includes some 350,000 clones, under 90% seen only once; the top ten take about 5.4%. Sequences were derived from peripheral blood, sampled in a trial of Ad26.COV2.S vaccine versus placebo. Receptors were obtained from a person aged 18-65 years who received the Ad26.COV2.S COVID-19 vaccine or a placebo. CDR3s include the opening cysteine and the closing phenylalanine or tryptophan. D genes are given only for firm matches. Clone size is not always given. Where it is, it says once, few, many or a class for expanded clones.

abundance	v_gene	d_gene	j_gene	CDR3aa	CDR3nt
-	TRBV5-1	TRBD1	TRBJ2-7	CASSSIRTGNSYEQYF	TGCGCCAGCAGCTCAATCAGGACAGGGAACTCCTACGAGCAGTACTTC
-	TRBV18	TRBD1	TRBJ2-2	CASSPDRGLNTGELFF	TGTGCCAGCTCACCAGACAGGGGGCTGAACACCGGGGAGCTGTTTTTT
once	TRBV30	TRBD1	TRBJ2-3	CAWSGEGGASDTQYF	TGTGCCTGGAGTGGGGAAGGGGGCGCGTCAGATACGCAGTATTTT
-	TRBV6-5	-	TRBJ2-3	CASRRVATDTQYF	TGTGCCAGCAGGAGGGTGGCGACAGATACGCAGTATTTT
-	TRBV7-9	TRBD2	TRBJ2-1	CASSHTRGTRGYNEQFF	TGTGCCAGCAGCCATACCCGCGGGACTAGAGGTTACAATGAGCAGTTCTTC
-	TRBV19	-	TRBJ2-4	CASSAQGGGLDF	TGTGCCAGTAGTGCTCAGGGTGGGGGTTTGGACTTC
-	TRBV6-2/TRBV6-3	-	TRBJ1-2	CASCPSGGYGYTF	TGTGCCAGCTGCCCTAGCGGGGGGTATGGCTACACCTTC
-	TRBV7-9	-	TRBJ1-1	CASRPLEKEAFF	TGTGCCAGCAGACCCCTGGAGAAGGAAGCTTTCTTT
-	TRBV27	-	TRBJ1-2	CASSLGNSHQADGYTF	TGTGCCAGCAGTTTAGGTAACAGTCACCAAGCGGATGGCTACACCTTC
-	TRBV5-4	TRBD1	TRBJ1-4	CASSTDRLNEKLFF	TGTGCCAGCAGCACGGACAGGCTAAATGAAAAACTGTTTTTT
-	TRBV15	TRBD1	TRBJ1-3	CATSREDRASSGNTIYF	TGTGCCACCAGCAGAGAGGACAGGGCTTCTTCTGGAAACACCATATATTTT
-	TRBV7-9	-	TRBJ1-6	CASSLPSGPPLHF	TGTGCCAGCAGCTTACCTTCCGGGCCACCCCTCCACTTT
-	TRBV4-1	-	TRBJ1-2	CASTMTGRTYGYTF	TGCGCCAGCACCATGACAGGACGAACCTATGGCTACACCTTC
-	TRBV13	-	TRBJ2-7	CASSLGSEQYF	TGTGCCAGCAGCTTAGGGAGCGAGCAGTACTTC
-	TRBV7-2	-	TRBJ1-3	CASSLDGASGNTIYF	TGTGCCAGCAGCTTAGACGGGGCTTCTGGAAACACCATATATTTT
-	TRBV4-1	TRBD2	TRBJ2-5	CASSQVDSGRGETQYF	TGCGCCAGCAGCCAAGTGGATAGCGGGAGGGGGGAGACCCAGTACTTC
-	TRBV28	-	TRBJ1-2	CASSFEANYGYTF	TGTGCCAGCAGTTTTGAAGCTAACTATGGCTACACCTTC
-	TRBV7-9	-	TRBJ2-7	CASSLVAGYEQYF	TGTGCCAGCAGCTTAGTTGCAGGCTACGAGCAGTACTTC
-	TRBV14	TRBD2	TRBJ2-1	CASSQRTGGNEQFF	TGTGCCAGCAGCCAAAGAACCGGGGGGAACGAGCAGTTCTTC
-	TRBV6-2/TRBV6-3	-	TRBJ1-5	CASSYSQVPNQPQHF	TGTGCCAGCAGTTACTCACAGGTACCCAATCAGCCCCAGCATTTT
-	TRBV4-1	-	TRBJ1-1	CASSQGLRPHLEAFF	TGCGCCAGCAGCCAAGGCTTAAGGCCGCACCTTGAAGCTTTCTTT
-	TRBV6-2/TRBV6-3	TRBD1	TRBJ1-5	CASSPIPGGRRQPQHF	TGTGCCAGCAGTCCAATTCCAGGGGGACGCCGGCAGCCCCAGCATTTT
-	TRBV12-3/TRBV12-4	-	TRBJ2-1	CASSSPWENEQFF	TGTGCCAGCAGTTCCCCCTGGGAAAATGAGCAGTTCTTC
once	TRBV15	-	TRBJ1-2	CATSSQGRGSYGYTF	TGTGCCACCAGCAGTCAAGGCCGGGGTTCCTATGGCTACACCTTC
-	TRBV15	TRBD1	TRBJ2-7	CATQTGTGPIYEQYF	TGTGCCACCCAAACCGGGACAGGGCCAATCTACGAGCAGTACTTC
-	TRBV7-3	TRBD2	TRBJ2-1	CASSSTLAASYNEQFF	TGTGCCAGCAGCTCCACCCTAGCGGCTAGCTACAATGAGCAGTTCTTC
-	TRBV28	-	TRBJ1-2	CAGGNRDGYTF	TGTGCCGGGGGAAATCGGGACGGCTACACCTTC
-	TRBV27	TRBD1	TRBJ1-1	CASSFGTGNTEAFF	TGTGCCAGCAGTTTCGGGACAGGGAACACTGAAGCTTTCTTT
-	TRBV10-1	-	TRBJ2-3	CASSEFTGSEIDTQYF	TGCGCCAGCAGTGAGTTTACAGGTTCGGAAATAGATACGCAGTATTTT
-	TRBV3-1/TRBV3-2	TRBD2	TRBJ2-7	CASSPWGGRGYYEQYF	TGTGCCAGCAGCCCTTGGGGGGGACGGGGGTACTACGAGCAGTACTTC
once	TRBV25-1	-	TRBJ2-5	CASSEGETQYF	TGTGCCAGCAGTGAAGGAGAGACCCAGTACTTC
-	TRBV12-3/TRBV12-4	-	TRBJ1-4	CASSIAEKLFF	TGTGCCAGCAGTATAGCTGAAAAACTGTTTTTT
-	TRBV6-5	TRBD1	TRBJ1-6	CASIGGTANSPLHF	TGTGCCAGCATCGGGGGGACAGCGAATTCACCCCTCCACTTT
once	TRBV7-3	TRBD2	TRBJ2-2	CASSLKTSGSSNTGELFF	TGTGCCAGCAGCCTTAAAACTAGCGGGTCGTCGAACACCGGGGAGCTGTTTTTT
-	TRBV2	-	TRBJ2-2	CASRHEGGNTGELFF	TGTGCCAGCAGGCACGAGGGAGGGAACACCGGGGAGCTGTTTTTT
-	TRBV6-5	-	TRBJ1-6	CASSYFVGGNSPLHF	TGTGCCAGCAGTTACTTTGTGGGGGGTAATTCACCCCTCCACTTT
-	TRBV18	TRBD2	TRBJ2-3	CASSDSGASTDTQYF	TGTGCCAGCTCAGACAGCGGGGCGAGCACAGATACGCAGTATTTT
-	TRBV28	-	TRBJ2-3	CASSLTDTQYF	TGTGCCAGCAGTCTCACAGATACGCAGTATTTT
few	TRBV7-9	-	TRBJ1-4	CASSLVGAGEKLFF	TGTGCCAGCAGCTTAGTGGGTGCGGGAGAAAAACTGTTTTTT
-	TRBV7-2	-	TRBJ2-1	CASSLAQLAGYNEQFF	TGTGCCAGCAGCTTAGCGCAACTAGCTGGGTACAATGAGCAGTTCTTC
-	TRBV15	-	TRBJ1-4	CATSRELDRLNEKLFF	TGTGCCACCAGCAGAGAACTCGACAGGCTTAATGAAAAACTGTTTTTT